This T cell receptor (beta chain) was sequenced during a study of T cell responses to AZD1222 COVID-19 vaccine. Whole-study results and caveats: Unmutated variant regions reportedly attract nearly half of all spike-specific TCRs. Vaccination with two AZD1222 doses was followed by a rise in Spike-specific TCR breadth and depth.

V was trimmed by 0 bases and J by 5 bases, leaving 22 bases between them. The CDR3 is made up of 18 amino acids. CDR1 is SGHAT and CDR2 is FQNNGV in the germline V gene. On this clone itself: Its cognate antigen is unknown.

Produced via immunoSEQ multiplex PCR; TCRdb's table is partial and in-frame only. The table records 90,000 to 120,000 clones, approximately 90% of them present only once. This TCR was recovered from an adult who received the AZD1222 COVID-19 vaccine. The chain carries TRBV11-2 and TRBJ1-1; a weak D match, TRBD1 (6 bases). The material was peripheral blood, obtained 28 days after the second AZD1222 dose. The CDR3 protein is CASSLDSPLFRGTTEAFF. CDR3 nucleotide sequence: TGTGCCAGCAGCTTAGACAGCCCCCTCTTTAGGGGGACGACTGAAGCTTTCTTT.